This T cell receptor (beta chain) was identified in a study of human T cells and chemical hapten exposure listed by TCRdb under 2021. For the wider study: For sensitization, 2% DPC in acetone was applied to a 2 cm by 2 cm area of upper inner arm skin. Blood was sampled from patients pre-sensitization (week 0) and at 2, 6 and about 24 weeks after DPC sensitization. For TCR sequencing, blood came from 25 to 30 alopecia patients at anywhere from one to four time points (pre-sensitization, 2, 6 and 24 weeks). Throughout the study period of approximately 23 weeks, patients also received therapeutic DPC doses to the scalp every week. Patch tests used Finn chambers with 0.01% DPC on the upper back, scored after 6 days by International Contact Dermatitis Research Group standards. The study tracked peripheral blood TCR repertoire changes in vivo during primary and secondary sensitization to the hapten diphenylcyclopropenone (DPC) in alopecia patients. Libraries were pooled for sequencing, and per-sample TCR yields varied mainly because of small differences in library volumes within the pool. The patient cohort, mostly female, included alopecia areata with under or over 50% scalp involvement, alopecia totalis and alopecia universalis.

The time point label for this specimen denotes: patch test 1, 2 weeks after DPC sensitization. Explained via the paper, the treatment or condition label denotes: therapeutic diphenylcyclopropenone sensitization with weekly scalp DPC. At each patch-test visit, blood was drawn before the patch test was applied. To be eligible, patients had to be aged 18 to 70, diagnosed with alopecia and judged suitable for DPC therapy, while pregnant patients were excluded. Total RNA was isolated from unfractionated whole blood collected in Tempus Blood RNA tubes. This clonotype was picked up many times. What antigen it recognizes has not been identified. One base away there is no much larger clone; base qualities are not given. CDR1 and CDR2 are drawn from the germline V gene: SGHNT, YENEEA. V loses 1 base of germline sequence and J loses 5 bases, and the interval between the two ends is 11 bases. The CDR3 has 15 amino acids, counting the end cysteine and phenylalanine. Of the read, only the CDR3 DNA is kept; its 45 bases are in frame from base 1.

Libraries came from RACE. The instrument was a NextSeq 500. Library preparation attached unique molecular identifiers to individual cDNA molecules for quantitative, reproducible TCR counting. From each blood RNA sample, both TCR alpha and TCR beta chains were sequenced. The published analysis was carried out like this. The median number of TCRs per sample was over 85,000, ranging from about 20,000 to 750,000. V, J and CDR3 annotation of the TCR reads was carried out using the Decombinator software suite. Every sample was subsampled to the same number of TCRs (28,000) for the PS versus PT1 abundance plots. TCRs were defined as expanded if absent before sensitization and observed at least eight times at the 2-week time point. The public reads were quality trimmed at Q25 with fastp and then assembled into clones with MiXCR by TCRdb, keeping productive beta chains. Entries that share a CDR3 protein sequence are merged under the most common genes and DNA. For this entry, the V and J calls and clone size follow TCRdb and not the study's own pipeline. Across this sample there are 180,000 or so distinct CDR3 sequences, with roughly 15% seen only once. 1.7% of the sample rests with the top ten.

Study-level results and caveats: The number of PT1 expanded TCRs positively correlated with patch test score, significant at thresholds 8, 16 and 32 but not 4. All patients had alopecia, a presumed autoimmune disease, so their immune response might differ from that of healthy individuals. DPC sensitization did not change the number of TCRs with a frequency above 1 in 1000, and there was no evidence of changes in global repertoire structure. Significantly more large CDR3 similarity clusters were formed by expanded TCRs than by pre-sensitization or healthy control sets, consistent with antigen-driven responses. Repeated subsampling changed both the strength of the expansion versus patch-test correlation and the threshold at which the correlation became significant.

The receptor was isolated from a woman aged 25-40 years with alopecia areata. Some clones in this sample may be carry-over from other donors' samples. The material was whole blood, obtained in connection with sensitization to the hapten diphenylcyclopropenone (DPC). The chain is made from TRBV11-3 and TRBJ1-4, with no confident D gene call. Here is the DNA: TGTGCCAGCAGCTTAGGGACCGGGAAGAATGAAAAACTGTTTTTT. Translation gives CASSLGTGKNEKLFF.